These 9 T cell receptor beta chains originate from one sample sequenced in a study of blood T cell repertoires in COVID-19. Profiling relied on immunoSEQ multiplex PCR, and the TCRdb table lists in-frame clones only, not all of them. Among about 230,000 clones listed, roughly 91% were seen once. Sequenced sample: PBMCs or T cells enriched from blood (not recorded which). The receptors here all came from a woman in her thirties with acute COVID-19.

The J gene is TRBJ1-3, the V gene TRBV7-2, with 8 bases identical to TRBD1. Germline V gene lookup returns CDR1 SGHTA and CDR2 FQGNSA. V was clipped by 8 bases and J by 4 bases; unmatched bases: 7. The CDR3 contains 14 residues. CDR3 nucleotide sequence: TGTGCCAGCCTCTCCGGGACAGGAGGAAACACCATATATTTT. Residues: CASLSGTGGNTIYF.

The table lists this clone with a few counts. CDR3 protein: CASSLRTGNEKLFF. The CDR3 region has the DNA TGTGCCAGCAGCCTCCGGACAGGGAATGAAAAACTGTTTTTT. The chain combines TRBV3-1 (or the pseudogene TRBV3-2) with TRBJ1-4, with 8 bases that match TRBD1. Trimming removed 4 bases from V and 5 bases from J; junction bases left unmatched: 3. The CDR3 extends over 14 amino acids. The germline gives CDR1 LGHDT, CDR2 YNNKEL (reference sequence).

The rearrangement links TRBV19 to TRBJ1-1; 9 nucleotides line up with TRBD1. This CDR3 region has 15 residues. Germline values: CDR1 LNHDA, CDR2 SQIVND (reference sequence). Germline trimming cut 5 bases from V and 2 bases from J; bases unmatched to any gene: 6. The CDR3 nucleotides read TGTGCCAGTAGTCCCCGACAGGGGGGAAACACTGAAGCTTTCTTT. The encoded protein is CASSPRQGGNTEAFF.

The chain links TRBV19 to TRBJ2-7, with TRBD2 as a possible D gene (6 bases). The CDR3 has 14 residues. V dropped 4 bases and J dropped 2 bases, with 12 bases sitting between them. In germline, CDR1 is LNHDA, CDR2 SQIVND (reference sequence). DNA of the CDR3: TGTGCCAGTAGTAACCGGGGGAGAACCTACGAGCAGTACTTC. Residues: CASSNRGRTYEQYF. Using reference TRBV19 and TRBJ2-7 for the parts outside the CDR3, the full variable domain is DGGITQSPKYLFRKEGQNVTLSCEQNLNHDAMYWYRQDPGQGLRLIYYSQIVNDFQKGDIAEGYSVSREKKESFPLTVTSAQKNPTAFYLCASSNRGRTYEQYFGPGTRLTVT.

The sample holds a few counts of this clone. CDR3 in DNA: TGTGCCAGCAGCACCCCGGGACTCAGACCAGATACGCAGTATTTT. Protein sequence: CASSTPGLRPDTQYF. The chain recombines TRBV5-8 with TRBJ2-3; TRBD2 is a possible D gene (6 bases). Trimming removed 4 bases from V and 4 bases from J, with 16 bases in between. Germline values: CDR1 SGHTS, CDR2 YDEGEE. CDR3 size: 15 residues.

The chain couples TRBV28 to TRBJ1-6; D possibly corresponds to TRBD1 (5 bases). In germline, CDR1 is MDHEN, CDR2 SYDVKM. Trimming left V 7 bases short and J 8 bases short, with 18 bases between. The CDR3 is 15 residues long. The CDR3 DNA sequence: TGTGCCAGCACCACTCCAGCGGGGGATTATTCACCCCTCCACTTT. Its translation is CASTTPAGDYSPLHF.

This chain links TRBV6-1 with TRBJ1-5; 9 bases map to TRBD1. CDR1 MNHNS and CDR2 SASEGT come from the germline V gene. The CDR3 is 16 residues long. The junction had 5 bases not matched to a gene; V was cut back by 2 bases and J by 3 bases. CDR3 sequence reads: CASSEPDRGANQPQHF. As DNA, the CDR3 is TGTGCCAGCAGTGAACCGGACAGGGGAGCCAATCAGCCCCAGCATTTT.

The chain has TRBV19 and TRBJ2-5; 7 nucleotides agree with TRBD2. The CDR3 totals 14 residues. Trimming at V came to 4 bases and at J to 1 base, leaving 3 bases not matched to a gene. Germline CDR1 reads LNHDA; CDR2 reads SQIVND (reference sequence). The CDR3, as DNA: TGTGCCAGTAGTAAAGCGGGGATCCAAGAGACCCAGTACTTC. The encoded protein is CASSKAGIQETQYF.

The CDR3 spells CASSMDRGLYGYTF. Written as DNA, the CDR3 is TGTGCCAGTAGTATGGACAGGGGGCTTTATGGCTACACCTTC. The chain links TRBV19 to TRBJ1-2; TRBD1 matches 11 bases. The germline V gene encodes CDR1 LNHDA and CDR2 SQIVND (reference sequence). There are 14 residues in the CDR3. V gave up 3 bases and J gave up 5 bases; unmatched junction bases: 2. The entire variable domain, with the rest obtained from reference TRBV19 and TRBJ1-2, is as follows: DGGITQSPKYLFRKEGQNVTLSCEQNLNHDAMYWYRQDPGQGLRLIYYSQIVNDFQKGDIAEGYSVSREKKESFPLTVTSAQKNPTAFYLCASSMDRGLYGYTFGSGTRLTVV.